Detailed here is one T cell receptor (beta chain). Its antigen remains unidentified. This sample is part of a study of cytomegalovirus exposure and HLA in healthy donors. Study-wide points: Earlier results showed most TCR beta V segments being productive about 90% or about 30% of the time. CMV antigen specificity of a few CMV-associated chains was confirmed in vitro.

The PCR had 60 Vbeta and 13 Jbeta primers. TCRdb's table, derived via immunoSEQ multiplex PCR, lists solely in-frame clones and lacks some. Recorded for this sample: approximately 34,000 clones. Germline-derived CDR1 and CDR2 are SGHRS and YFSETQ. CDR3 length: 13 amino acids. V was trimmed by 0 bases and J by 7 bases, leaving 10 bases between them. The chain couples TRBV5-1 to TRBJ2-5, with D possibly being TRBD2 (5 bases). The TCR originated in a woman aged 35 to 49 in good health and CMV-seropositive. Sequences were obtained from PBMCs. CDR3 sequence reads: CASSLEGRGTQYF. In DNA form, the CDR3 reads TGCGCCAGCAGCTTGGAGGGTCGGGGGACCCAGTACTTC.